The 15 T cell receptor beta chains below were found in one sample sequenced in a study of shared clonotypes between healthy human individuals. Assay used: immunoSEQ multiplex PCR; TCRdb lists only in-frame clones, some missing. Counted here are approximately 710,000 clones, roughly 87% occurring once; the ten biggest clones make up 34%. What was sequenced was memory CD8+ T cells from PBMCs. Subset here: CD45RO+ cells pooled with CCR7-negative TemRA cells. The receptor set was obtained from a man between 18 and 35 years old in good health. Some clones in this sample may be carry-over from other donors' samples.

The V and J genes are TRBV6-5 and TRBJ1-1; tentative D call: TRBD1 (5 bases). Germline CDR1 reads MNHEY; CDR2 reads SVGAGI. The V end lost 5 bases, the J end lost 0 bases, and 13 bases lay between the germline ends. CDR3 length: 15 residues. The CDR3 sequence: CASSHLTGMNTEAFF. Here the CDR3 DNA reads TGTGCCAGCAGTCACCTAACAGGTATGAACACTGAAGCTTTCTTT.

V and J are TRBV7-9 and TRBJ2-1, with 7 bases that match TRBD2. Per germline, CDR1 SEHNR and CDR2 FQNEAQ (reference sequence). Trimming at V came to 3 bases and at J to 5 bases, leaving 10 bases not matched to a gene. This CDR3 comprises 16 residues. The CDR3 DNA sequence: TGTGCCAGCAGCTTTAGGAGCGGGACCTTAAACAATGAGCAGTTCTTC. It yields the protein CASSFRSGTLNNEQFF.

In this sample, this clone turned up once. The chain recombines TRBV15 with TRBJ2-5; TRBD2 matches 9 bases. Germline trimming cut 4 bases from V and 5 bases from J; bases unmatched to any gene: 5. The CDR3 is 14 amino acids. Germline lookup yields CDR1 LNHNV and CDR2 YYDKDF (reference sequence). CDR3 loop: CATSNSGREETQYF. The CDR3 DNA reads TGTGCCACCAGCAATAGCGGGAGAGAGGAGACCCAGTACTTC.

This chain's CDR3 is CASSQMDSLNEKLFF. Written as DNA, the CDR3 is TGCGCCAGCAGCCAAATGGACAGCCTAAATGAAAAACTGTTTTTT. The chain uses TRBV4-3 and TRBJ1-4; TRBD1 might be the D (6 bases). This CDR3 region has 15 residues. Trimming cost V 2 bases and J 5 bases, with 12 bases left between them. Germline CDR1 reads LGHNA; CDR2 reads YSLEER.

V gene TRBV27 combines with J gene TRBJ2-5; D may be TRBD1 (6 bases). Germline CDR1 reads MNHEY; CDR2 reads SMNVEV (reference sequence). The CDR3 extends over 16 amino acids. V lost 6 bases, J lost 4 bases, and 21 bases lay in between. The CDR3 spells CASSVGPGQGRETQYF. DNA of the CDR3: TGTGCCAGCAGCGTAGGACCTGGGCAGGGGCGAGAGACCCAGTACTTC.

A note on this clone: Sequence at one end of the junction differs from germline and may be a read error. The chain has TRBV7-6 and TRBJ2-2, with a tentative D call TRBD2 (6 bases). Germline V CDR1 and CDR2: SGHVS, FNYEAQ. CDR3 size: 13 residues. The CDR3 sequence is CASGWRGPGELFF. In DNA, the CDR3 is TGTGCCAGCGGGTGGCGGGGCCCCGGAGAGCTGTTTTTT.

J is TRBJ1-1 and V is TRBV14; D unclear. From germline, CDR1 is SGHDN and CDR2 FVKESK. The CDR3 spans 15 residues. V shed 2 bases and J shed 1 base, with 11 bases lying between them. The CDR3 DNA sequence: TGTGCCAGCAGCCAATTCTTAATTGAGAACACTGAAGCTTTCTTT. Translated: CASSQFLIENTEAFF.

The V gene is TRBV27, the J gene TRBJ2-2; D gene unclear. The CDR3 runs 15 residues. Germline lookup yields CDR1 MNHEY and CDR2 SMNVEV (reference sequence). Trimming left V 4 bases short and J 3 bases short, with 12 bases between. The CDR3 is CASSSPLDHTGELFF. CDR3 in DNA: TGTGCCAGCAGTTCCCCGCTTGACCACACCGGGGAGCTGTTTTTT.

This clone has just a few counts. The J gene is TRBJ2-7, the V gene TRBV27; 10 nucleotides agree with TRBD1. The length of the CDR3 is 14 residues. Germline trimming cut 5 bases from V and 5 bases from J; bases unmatched to any gene: 6. Germline lookup yields CDR1 MNHEY and CDR2 SMNVEV (reference sequence). The CDR3 region is CASSLRQGAHEQYF. The CDR3 DNA follows: TGTGCCAGCAGTCTCAGACAGGGGGCCCACGAGCAGTACTTC.

The chain is built from TRBV13 and TRBJ2-5; D unresolved. This CDR3 region has 13 residues. Trimming removed 1 base from V and 4 bases from J, with 7 bases in between. Per germline, CDR1 PRHDT and CDR2 FYEKMQ (reference sequence). CDR3 coding DNA: TGTGCCAGCAGCTTAGATTCTGGAGAGACCCAGTACTTC. Amino acid sequence: CASSLDSGETQYF.

This clone was picked up one time. The chain recombines TRBV4-2 with TRBJ2-7; D is perhaps TRBD1 (8 bases). This CDR3 has 16 amino acids. CDR1 is LGHNA, CDR2 YNFKEQ, per germline. V gave up 4 bases and J gave up 1 base, with 17 bases separating them. The CDR3 protein is CASSRGGTGHSYEQYF. The CDR3 DNA sequence: TGTGCCAGCAGCCGGGGGGGGACAGGTCATTCCTACGAGCAGTACTTC.

The chain employs TRBV28 and TRBJ1-4; D not certain. CDR1 and CDR2 from the germline V gene are MDHEN and SYDVKM. V was trimmed by 5 bases and J by 8 bases, leaving 15 bases between them. The CDR3 covers 14 residues. In DNA form, the CDR3 reads TGTGCCAGCAGTAACCCGCCGGTAGGGGAAAAACTGTTTTTT. This gives the protein CASSNPPVGEKLFF.

The chain couples TRBV9 to TRBJ2-3; 16 nucleotides match TRBD2. The V and J ends lost 3 bases and 3 bases, in that order; junction bases with no gene match: 7. The germline V gene has CDR1 SGDLS and CDR2 YYNGEE. CDR3 length: 18 residues. The CDR3 bases are TGTGCCAGCAGCGCCGGGACTAGCGGGAGGGCCGGGACAGATACGCAGTATTTT. This gives the protein CASSAGTSGRAGTDTQYF.

The chain recombines TRBV4-3 with TRBJ2-1; D may match TRBD1 or TRBD2 (5 bases each). The germline CDR1 and CDR2 sequences are LGHNA and YSLEER. Trimming removed 0 bases at V and 10 bases at J, with 19 bases between. This CDR3 spans 16 amino acids. The CDR3, as DNA: TGCGCCAGCAGCCAAGATAGAGGGGCCACCTTTCGGGAGCAGTTCTTC. It specifies CASSQDRGATFREQFF.

This clone was counted a single time. V usage is TRBV27 and J usage is TRBJ1-3; tentatively, D is TRBD1 (6 bases). There are 13 residues in the CDR3. Germline assignment: CDR1 MNHEY and CDR2 SMNVEV (reference sequence). Trimming pared 5 bases from V and 4 bases from J, leaving 9 bases between. CDR3 DNA: TGTGCCAGCAGTACTACAGGGGGAAACACCATATATTTT. Translated, it gives CASSTTGGNTIYF.